One and the same sample provided the 23 T cell receptor beta chains below, sequenced in a study of CD8 T cells in ankylosing spondylitis. These receptors have no known antigen. TCRdb used MiXCR to reprocess the 5' RACE reads, holding one entry per CDR3 protein. The sample comprises about 800,000 distinct CDR3 sequences, about 10% of which are singletons, and roughly 0.51% rests with the top ten. Overall study results and limits: Apparently characteristic of ankylosing spondylitis blood was a TCR beta motif (eight highly homologous variants).

Sequencing used blood, either unsorted or a sorted T cell fraction (not recorded which). The source of these receptors is a male donor with ankylosing spondylitis.

This clonotype was recorded at least ten times. The V gene is TRBV20-1, the J gene TRBJ2-4; 7 bases map to TRBD2. The junction had 7 bases not matched to a gene; V was cut back by 3 bases and J by 2 bases. Germline V gene sequence: CDR1 DFQATT, CDR2 SNEGSKA (reference sequence). The CDR3 extends over 15 amino acids. The CDR3 sequence is CSASAGVVSKNIQYF. CDR3 coding DNA: TGCAGTGCTAGTGCGGGGGTAGTATCCAAAAACATTCAGTACTTC.

This clonotype was counted ten times or more. The V and J genes are TRBV20-1 and TRBJ1-2, with 9 nucleotides matching TRBD1. V was clipped by 5 bases and J by 3 bases; unmatched bases: 1. Germline CDR1 DFQATT, CDR2 SNEGSKA (reference sequence). This CDR3 has 12 amino acids. CDR3 sequence: CSAGQGYYGYTF. CDR3 nucleotide sequence: TGCAGTGCTGGACAGGGGTACTATGGCTACACCTTC.

In its sample, this clonotype was seen a few times. The V gene is TRBV5-6, the J gene TRBJ1-1; D not certain. Germline V lookup: CDR1 SGHDT, CDR2 YYEEEE. This CDR3 region has 15 residues. V was cut by 2 bases and J by 0 bases, with 11 bases left in between. As DNA, the CDR3 is TGTGCCAGCAGCTTAGTTGGGGAACTGAACACTGAAGCTTTCTTT. This gives the protein CASSLVGELNTEAFF.

This clonotype was detected a few times. The V gene is TRBV18, the J gene TRBJ1-3; 10 positions match TRBD1. In germline, CDR1 is KGHSH, CDR2 LQKENI. The J segment lost 3 bases and the V segment lost 4 bases, leaving 3 bases of the junction unmatched. The CDR3 runs to 15 residues. CDR3 amino acids: CASSRDRGFGNTIYF. In DNA form, the CDR3 reads TGTGCCAGCTCACGGGACAGGGGATTTGGAAACACCATATATTTT.

The genes are TRBV7-9 and TRBJ2-1; 7 bases are a match to TRBD1. The ends lost 2 bases at V and 9 bases at J; junction bases unmatched: 7. The CDR3 has 14 residues. In germline, CDR1 is SEHNR, CDR2 FQNEAQ (reference sequence). The chain's CDR3 is CASSLRGQWGEQFF. As DNA, the CDR3 is TGTGCCAGCAGCTTAAGGGGACAGTGGGGTGAGCAGTTCTTC.

The chain has TRBV5-1 and TRBJ1-1, with a tentative D call TRBD1 (6 bases). Trimming shortened V by 1 base and J by 1 base, and 11 bases separated the two germline ends. The CDR3 totals 15 residues. From germline, CDR1 is SGHRS and CDR2 YFSETQ. CDR3 sequence: CASSLFGTQNTEAFF. CDR3 in DNA: TGCGCCAGCAGCTTGTTTGGGACACAGAACACTGAAGCTTTCTTT.

V gene TRBV12-3 or TRBV12-4 combines with J gene TRBJ1-2; 7 bases map to TRBD1. Trimming cost V 2 bases and J 4 bases; bases outside gene matches: 7. The CDR3 extends over 15 amino acids. CDR3 loop: CASSLWGQGGYGYTF. CDR3 sequence (DNA): TGTGCCAGCAGTTTATGGGGTCAGGGGGGCTATGGCTACACCTTC.

This clonotype was seen more than once but under ten times. The CDR3, as DNA: TGCAGTGCTAGAGATCAACGGGAGTGGGAGAATGAGCAGTTCTTC. Translation: CSARDQREWENEQFF. The chain employs TRBV20-1 and TRBJ2-1, with D possibly being TRBD2 (6 bases). The CDR3 totals 15 residues. V was clipped by 0 bases and J by 7 bases, with 16 bases between them. Germline V gene data show CDR1 as DFQATT and CDR2 as SNEGSKA (reference sequence).

The V and J genes are TRBV11-1 and TRBJ2-7, with no clear D. Trimming shortened V by 1 base and J by 2 bases, and 21 bases separated the two germline ends. CDR3 length: 18 residues. Germline lookup yields CDR1 SGHAT and CDR2 FQDESV (reference sequence). This CDR3 reads CASSLGLGGSRYTYEQYF. The DNA for the CDR3 is TGTGCCAGCAGCTTAGGTTTAGGTGGTTCCCGTTATACCTACGAGCAGTACTTC.

The chain links TRBV20-1 to TRBJ2-7, with TRBD2 matching over 9 bases. There are 14 residues in the CDR3. Germline lookup yields CDR1 DFQATT and CDR2 SNEGSKA (reference sequence). J lost 2 bases, V lost 3 bases, and 5 bases had no gene match. In nucleotides, the CDR3 is TGCAGTGCTAGGTCGACTAGCGGAACCTACGAGCAGTACTTC. Its protein is CSARSTSGTYEQYF.

This sequence joins TRBV7-2 and TRBJ2-5; TRBD2 is a possible D gene (7 bases). The CDR3 spans 15 residues. Germline values: CDR1 SGHTA, CDR2 FQGNSA. Trimming shortened V by 2 bases and J by 6 bases, and 16 bases separated the two germline ends. Written as DNA, the CDR3 is TGTGCCAGCAGCTTATCCGTGGGGGGGCAGAAGACCCAGTACTTC. Protein product: CASSLSVGGQKTQYF.

In this sample, this clonotype turned up a few times. The rearrangement links TRBV20-1 to TRBJ2-3; the match to TRBD1 covers 8 bases. The germline gives CDR1 DFQATT, CDR2 SNEGSKA (reference sequence). The length of the CDR3 is 16 residues. With V trimmed by 0 bases and J by 5 bases, 10 bases remained unmatched. CDR3 sequence reads: CSARDLATGVVDTQYF. CDR3 DNA sequence: TGCAGTGCTAGAGATCTGGCGACAGGGGTTGTAGATACGCAGTATTTT.

The V call is TRBV30, the J call TRBJ1-5; D is ambiguous. This CDR3 has 12 amino acids. The germline V gene encodes CDR1 GTSNPN and CDR2 SVGIG (reference sequence). Between the trimmed V and J ends, which lost 3 bases and 7 bases, there was a span of 10 bases. The CDR3 spells CAWSADLQPQHF. The DNA of the CDR3 is TGTGCCTGGAGCGCGGATTTACAGCCCCAGCATTTT.

The chain recombines TRBV24-1 with TRBJ2-1; 11 nucleotides align to TRBD2. Germline V gene lookup returns CDR1 KGHDR and CDR2 SFDVKD. The V gene end was trimmed by 1 base and the J gene end by 10 bases; junction bases not matched to a gene: 8. CDR3 size: 16 residues. The CDR3 region is CATSDFSSGRAFEQFF. CDR3 coding DNA: TGTGCCACCAGTGATTTCAGTAGCGGGAGGGCCTTCGAGCAGTTCTTC.

This clonotype came up a few times. The chain combines TRBV7-8 with TRBJ2-1; D is perhaps TRBD2 (5 bases). The CDR3 consists of 18 residues. V was shortened by 2 bases and J by 2 bases, with 19 bases between the two germline ends. Germline-derived CDR1 and CDR2 are SGHVS and FQNEAQ. The CDR3 DNA reads as TGTGCCAGCAGCTTACTTAGCGTCAGTCCCTTAACCTACAATGAGCAGTTCTTC. Translating gives CASSLLSVSPLTYNEQFF.

This clonotype was seen ten or more times. The chain employs TRBV7-2 and TRBJ1-2; 10 bases agree with TRBD1. The germline gives CDR1 SGHTA, CDR2 FQGNSA. The J segment lost 14 bases and the V segment lost 4 bases, leaving 10 bases of the junction unmatched. CDR3 length equals 13 residues. The chain's CDR3 is CASSWDRGRFRTF. The CDR3 bases are TGTGCCAGCAGCTGGGACAGGGGAAGGTTTCGGACCTTC. The variable domain in full, with the rest retrieved from reference TRBV7-2 and TRBJ1-2, is GAGVSQSPSNKVTEKGKDVELRCDPISGHTALYWYRQSLGQGLEFLIYFQGNSAPDKSGLPSDRFSAERTGGSVSTLTIQRTQQEDSAVYLCASSWDRGRFRTFGSGTRLTVV.

The chain recombines TRBV25-1 with TRBJ1-1, with D perhaps TRBD1 (6 bases). The germline V and J ends were trimmed by 8 bases and 11 bases, with 15 bases remaining between them. Germline V lookup: CDR1 MGHDK, CDR2 SYGVNS. The CDR3 has 11 residues. The CDR3 is CASGTGKRAFF. The CDR3 nucleotides read TGTGCCAGCGGAACAGGGAAGAGGGCTTTCTTT.

The chain uses TRBV20-1 and TRBJ2-7; D possibly uses TRBD1 or TRBD2 (5 bases each). V was clipped by 5 bases and J by 0 bases, with 11 bases between them. This CDR3 contains 13 residues. Germline CDR1 is DFQATT and CDR2 is SNEGSKA (reference sequence). The CDR3: CSAGPGRSYEQYF. In DNA form, the CDR3 reads TGCAGTGCTGGACCGGGACGCTCCTACGAGCAGTACTTC.

A few counts support this clonotype. The chain couples TRBV20-1 to TRBJ1-5, with no clear D. Germline lookup yields CDR1 DFQATT and CDR2 SNEGSKA (reference sequence). V was pared by 5 bases and J by 7 bases, with 21 bases between. The CDR3 has 15 amino acids. In nucleotides, the CDR3 is TGCAGTGCTCAAACCCTCCAGGTTCATGGCCAGCCCCAGCATTTT. The encoded protein is CSAQTLQVHGQPQHF.

This clonotype was counted ten times or more. The chain has TRBV4-2 and TRBJ1-4, with D unclear. The CDR3 has 15 residues. CDR1 LGHNA and CDR2 YNFKEQ come from the germline V gene. V was shortened by 5 bases and J by 0 bases, with 10 bases between the two germline ends. The CDR3 reads CASSERTATNEKLFF. The CDR3 DNA reads TGTGCCAGCAGCGAACGGACTGCAACTAATGAAAAACTGTTTTTT.

This clonotype has just a few counts. The rearrangement links TRBV20-1 to TRBJ1-2, with TRBD1 matching over 7 bases. The CDR3 has 13 amino acids. CDR1 and CDR2 (germline): DFQATT, SNEGSKA (reference sequence). V lost 7 bases to trimming and J lost 4 bases; unmatched junction nucleotides: 9. The CDR3 sequence: CSVDRQGGYGYTF. The DNA of the CDR3 is TGCAGTGTCGACCGACAGGGAGGCTATGGCTACACCTTC.

This clonotype was detected only a few times. This rearrangement joins TRBV4-3 to TRBJ2-2; 7 bases map to TRBD1. Losses at the gene ends were 0 bases for V and 7 bases for J; bases not matched to a gene: 11. The germline gives CDR1 LGHNA, CDR2 YSLEER. The CDR3 has 17 residues. The CDR3 loop reads CASSQDVRNRGHGELFF. The CDR3 DNA reads TGCGCCAGCAGCCAAGATGTACGGAACAGGGGTCACGGGGAGCTGTTTTTT.

This clonotype occurred many times. Here the CDR3 reads CSARGQGGTNEKLFF. The CDR3 nucleotides are TGCAGTGCCCGAGGGCAGGGGGGGACTAATGAAAAACTGTTTTTT. The chain uses TRBV20-1 and TRBJ1-4; 7 bases line up with TRBD1. V lost 6 bases, J lost 2 bases, and 9 bases stayed unmatched. The CDR3 loop spans 15 amino acids. The germline V gene has CDR1 DFQATT and CDR2 SNEGSKA (reference sequence).